This TCR beta chain is from a study of naive and memory T cell subsets. Two oligonucleotides, mixed equimolar, formed the beta constant-region primer covering TRBC1 and TRBC2. TCRdb fed the UMI-ligation and nested PCR reads into MiXCR, producing one record per CDR3 protein. Found here are approximately 140,000 distinct CDR3 sequences, about 17% of them singletons; the top ten hold just over 0.14%. The CDR3 is 12 residues long. Germline CDR1 reads SNHLY; CDR2 reads FYNNEI. The ends were cut back, 3 bases at V and 12 bases at J, with 14 bases in the middle. Sample: naive CD4+ T cells from blood. The gene calls are TRBV2 and TRBJ1-1; D ambiguous. The TCR comes from a human donor in good health. The CDR3 is CASSDPARLTFF. DNA of the CDR3: TGTGCCAGCAGTGATCCGGCCAGGTTGACTTTCTTT.